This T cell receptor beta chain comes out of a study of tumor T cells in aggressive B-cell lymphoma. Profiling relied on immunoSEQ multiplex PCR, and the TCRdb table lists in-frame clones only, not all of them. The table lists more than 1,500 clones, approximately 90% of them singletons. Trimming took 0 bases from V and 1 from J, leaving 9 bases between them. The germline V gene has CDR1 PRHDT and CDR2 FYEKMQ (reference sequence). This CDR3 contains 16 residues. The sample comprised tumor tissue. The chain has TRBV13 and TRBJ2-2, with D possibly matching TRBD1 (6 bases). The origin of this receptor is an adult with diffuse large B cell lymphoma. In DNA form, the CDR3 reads TGTGCCAGCAGCTTAGGGACAGGTCTGAACACCGGGGAGCTGTTTTTT. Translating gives CASSLGTGLNTGELFF.